The clone carrying this TCR beta chain was seen once. The CDR3 consists of 13 residues. The V end was cut by 7 bases, the J end by 4 bases, with 12 bases between. Germline lookup yields CDR1 LNHDA and CDR2 SQIVND (reference sequence). The record originates from a study of blood T cell repertoires in COVID-19. As for the study in general: The United States, Italy and Spain were the sources of the acute and convalescent COVID-19 samples. The cDNA or gDNA used as material had been derived from T cells, B-cell-depleted T cells, or PBMCs.

Enrollment of patients from Seattle took place during active infection, with longitudinal follow-up. Per the original data handling: Amplification from reference gene primers served as the basis for estimated nucleated cell counts. Clones were sequenced by immunoSEQ multiplex PCR, and TCRdb holds only the in-frame ones, with some missing. V, J and clone size are those of that table, while D and trimming were read from the DNA. The data contain 150,000 to 200,000 clones, 93% of them seen just once; the ten biggest clones take up just under 2%. Sequences were obtained from peripheral blood. The rearrangement joins TRBV19 to TRBJ2-3; possible D gene TRBD1, 6 bases. This sequence originates from a woman aged 55-70 years with COVID-19, enrolled during active disease. CDR3 in DNA: TGTGCCAGTAATGAACAGGGTTCAGATACGCAGTATTTT. Amino acids: CASNEQGSDTQYF.